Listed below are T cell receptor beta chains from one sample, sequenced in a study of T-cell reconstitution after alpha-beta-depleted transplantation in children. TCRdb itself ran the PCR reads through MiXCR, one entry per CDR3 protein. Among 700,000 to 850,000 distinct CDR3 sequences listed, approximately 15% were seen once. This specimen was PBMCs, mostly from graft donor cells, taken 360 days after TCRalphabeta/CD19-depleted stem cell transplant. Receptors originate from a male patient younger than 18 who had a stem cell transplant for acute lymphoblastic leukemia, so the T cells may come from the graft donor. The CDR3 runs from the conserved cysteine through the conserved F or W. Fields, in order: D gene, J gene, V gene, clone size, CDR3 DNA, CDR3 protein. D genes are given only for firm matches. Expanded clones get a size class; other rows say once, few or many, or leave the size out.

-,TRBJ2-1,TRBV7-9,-,TGTGCCAGCAGCTTAGCTCCTGGATACGATGAGCAGTTCTTC,CASSLAPGYDEQFF
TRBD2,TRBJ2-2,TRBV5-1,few,TGCGCCAGCAGCTTGAGACGGACTAGCGGGAACACCGGGGAGCTGTTTTTT,CASSLRRTSGNTGELFF
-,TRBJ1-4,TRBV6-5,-,TGTGCCAGCAGTTACGAGTCCGCTAATGAAAAACTGTTTTTT,CASSYESANEKLFF
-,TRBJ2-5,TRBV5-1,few,TGCGCCAGCAGCTTGGGTTTTCGGGGGAGGCCCCAAGAGACCCAGTACTTC,CASSLGFRGRPQETQYF
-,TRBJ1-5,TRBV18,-,TGTGCCAGCTCACCGGGAGGGGGGGGCAATCAGCCCCAGCATTTT,CASSPGGGGNQPQHF
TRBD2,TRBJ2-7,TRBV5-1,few,TGCGCCAGCACCGTCACGACTAGCGGAACTAGGGGCGAGCAGTACTTC,CASTVTTSGTRGEQYF
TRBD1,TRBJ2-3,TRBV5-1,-,TGCGCCAGAACCCTCCGACAGGGCCATCGCGCAGGGGACACAGATACGCAGTATTTT,CARTLRQGHRAGDTDTQYF
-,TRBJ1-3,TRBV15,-,TGTGCCACCAGTAGCCGGGTCCCGTCTGGAAACACCATATATTTT,CATSSRVPSGNTIYF
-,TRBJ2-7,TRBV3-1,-,TGTGCCAGCAGCCCCGGACGGCGATTCTACGAGCAGTACTTC,CASSPGRRFYEQYF
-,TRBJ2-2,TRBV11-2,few,TGTGCCAGCAGCTTAGGGGGGCCTGTCGGGGAGCTGTTTTTT,CASSLGGPVGELFF
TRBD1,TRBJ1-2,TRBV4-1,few,TGCGCCAGCAGCCAAGGGGACAGAGTCTACTATGGCTACACCTTC,CASSQGDRVYYGYTF
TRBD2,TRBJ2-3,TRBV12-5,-,TGTGCTAGTGGTACAGGGACTAGCGGGATGCACACAGATACGCAGTATTTT,CASGTGTSGMHTDTQYF
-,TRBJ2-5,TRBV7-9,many,TGTGCCAGCAGGAAGAATGGGGTAGGGGAGACCCAGTACTTC,CASRKNGVGETQYF
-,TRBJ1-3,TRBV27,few,TGTGCCAGCAGGACGACAGAGAACGCTGGAAACACCATATATTTT,CASRTTENAGNTIYF
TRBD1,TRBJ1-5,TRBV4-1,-,TGCGCCAGCAGCCTCTTTGGACAGGGACGTAGCAATCAGCCCCAGCATTTT,CASSLFGQGRSNQPQHF
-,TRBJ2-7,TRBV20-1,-,TGCAGTGCTAGAGATTTAAGCCGCCCAGGGGTAGTCGGGGAGCAGTACTTC,CSARDLSRPGVVGEQYF
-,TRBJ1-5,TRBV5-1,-,TGCGCCAGCAGCCACGCCGGGGGGCGAGGAAATCAGCCCCAGCATTTT,CASSHAGGRGNQPQHF
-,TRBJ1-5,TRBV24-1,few,TGTGCCACCAGTGATCCCAGGGAAGCCATTGGCAATCAGCCCCAGCATTTT,CATSDPREAIGNQPQHF
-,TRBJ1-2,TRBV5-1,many,TGCGCCAGCAGCTTGGACGGGACTTTCGGCTACACCTTC,CASSLDGTFGYTF
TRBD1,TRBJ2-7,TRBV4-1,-,TGCGCCAGCAGTCAGACAGGGGCGCGGAACGAGCAGTACTTC,CASSQTGARNEQYF
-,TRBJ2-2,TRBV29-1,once,TGCAGCGTTGAAGATCTTACAAGCCCTCGGACCGGGGAGCTGTTTTTT,CSVEDLTSPRTGELFF
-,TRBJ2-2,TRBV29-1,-,TGCAGCGCCCGGACACCTTCCTCGAACACCGGGGAGCTGTTTTTT,CSARTPSSNTGELFF
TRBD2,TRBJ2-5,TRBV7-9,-,TGTGCCAGCAGCATAAAGGGACTAGCGCTGATGGGGGAGACCCAGTACTTC,CASSIKGLALMGETQYF
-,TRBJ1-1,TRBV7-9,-,TGTGCCAGCAGCTTTTGGGTCGGGGGAATGAACACTGAAGCTTTCTTT,CASSFWVGGMNTEAFF
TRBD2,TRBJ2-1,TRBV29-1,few,TGCAGCGTTGTGTGGCGGGAGGCCTACAATGAGCAGTTCTTC,CSVVWREAYNEQFF
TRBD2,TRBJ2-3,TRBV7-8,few,TGTGCCAGCATGGCGCGCGGGACTACAGATGATACGCAGTATTTT,CASMARGTTDDTQYF
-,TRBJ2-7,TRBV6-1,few,TGTGCCAGCAGTGAGAGGGACTGGAACTACGAGCAGTACTTC,CASSERDWNYEQYF
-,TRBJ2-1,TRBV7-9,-,TGTGCCAGCAGCCCCCTCTGGGATGAGCAGTTCTTC,CASSPLWDEQFF
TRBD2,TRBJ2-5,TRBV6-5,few,TGTGCCAGCAGTTACGGGTCTAGCGGGCCCCAAGAGACCCAGTACTTC,CASSYGSSGPQETQYF
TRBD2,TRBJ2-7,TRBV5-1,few,TGCGCCAGCAGCTTGGTGGTAGCGGGAGCGACGGGGAGCGAGCAGTACTTC,CASSLVVAGATGSEQYF
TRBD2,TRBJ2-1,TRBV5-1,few,TGCGCCAGCAGCTTGGGACTAGCGGGAGGCCATGAGCAGTTCTTC,CASSLGLAGGHEQFF
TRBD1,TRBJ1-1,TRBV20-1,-,TGCAGTGCTAGCCCGACAGGGGGGGAGGACACTGAAGCTTTCTTT,CSASPTGGEDTEAFF
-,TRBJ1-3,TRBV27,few,TGTGCCAGCACCTCGTTTAGGTCTGGAAACACCATATATTTT,CASTSFRSGNTIYF
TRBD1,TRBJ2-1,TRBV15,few,TGTGCCACCAGCAGAACCCTCCGACAGGGGGGCCTTAGCTCGTTCTTC,CATSRTLRQGGLSSFF
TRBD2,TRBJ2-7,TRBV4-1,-,TGCGCCAGCAGCCAAGAATGGTCTAGCGGGAGCTACGAGCAGTACTTC,CASSQEWSSGSYEQYF
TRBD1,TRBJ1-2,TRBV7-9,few,TGTGCCAGCAGCTTAGCGTACAGGGGGCGGGATGGCTACACCTTC,CASSLAYRGRDGYTF
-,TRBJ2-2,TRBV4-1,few,TGCGCCAGCAGCCCCAGACAGACTTTCGGGGAGCTGTTTTTT,CASSPRQTFGELFF
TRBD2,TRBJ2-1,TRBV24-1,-,TGTGCCACCAGTGACTCCCAACTAGCGGGAGGGTCCTACAATGAGCAGTTCTTC,CATSDSQLAGGSYNEQFF
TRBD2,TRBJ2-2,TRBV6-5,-,TGTGCCAGCAGTTACTCCTGGGGACTAGCCCCCCCCGGGGAGCTGTTTTTT,CASSYSWGLAPPGELFF